This TCR beta chain was sequenced for a study of blood T cell repertoires in COVID-19. Study-wide background: Sources were T cells, B-cell-depleted T cells, or PBMCs; the material itself was cDNA or gDNA.

Source study methods: For nucleated cells, counts were estimated from reference gene primer amplification. Data came from immunoSEQ multiplex PCR; TCRdb stores just in-frame clones and leaves some out. That table gives V, J and clone size, and the DNA gave D and trimming. The sample records approximately 140,000 clones, 88% being singletons. The ends were cut back, 2 bases at V and 2 bases at J, with 9 bases in the middle. Germline V gives CDR1 SGHTA, CDR2 FQGNSA. CDR3 length equals 14 residues. J is TRBJ2-5 and V is TRBV7-2; TRBD2 might be the D (6 bases). What was sequenced was peripheral blood. The receptor's source is a middle-aged man with active or convalescent COVID-19. The chain's CDR3 is CASSLLAEQETQYF. The CDR3 DNA is TGTGCCAGCAGCTTATTAGCGGAACAAGAGACCCAGTACTTC. Together with reference TRBV7-2 and TRBJ2-5, the CDR3 gives the full variable domain: GAGVSQSPSNKVTEKGKDVELRCDPISGHTALYWYRQSLGQGLEFLIYFQGNSAPDKSGLPSDRFSAERTGGSVSTLTIQRTQQEDSAVYLCASSLLAEQETQYFGPGTRLLVL.